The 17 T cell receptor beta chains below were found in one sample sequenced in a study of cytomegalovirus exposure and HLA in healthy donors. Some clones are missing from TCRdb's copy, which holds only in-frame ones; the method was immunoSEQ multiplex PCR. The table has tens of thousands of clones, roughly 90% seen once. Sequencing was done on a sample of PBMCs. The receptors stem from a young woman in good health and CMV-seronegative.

CDR3 protein: CASKGDRDYGYTF. CDR3 DNA: TGTGCCAGCAAAGGGGACAGGGACTATGGCTACACCTTC. This sequence joins TRBV28 and TRBJ1-2; 9 bases match TRBD1. Germline V gives CDR1 MDHEN, CDR2 SYDVKM. CDR3 size: 13 residues. J was trimmed by 3 bases and V by 7 bases; bases with no gene match: 3.

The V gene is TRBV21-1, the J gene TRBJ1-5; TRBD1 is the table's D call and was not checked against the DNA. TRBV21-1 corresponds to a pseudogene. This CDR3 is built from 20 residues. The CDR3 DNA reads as TGTGCCAGCAGCAAAGCAAGGACAGGGGTAATTGAGGATGGCAATCAGCCCCAGCATTTT. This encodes CASSKARTGVIEDGNQPQHF.

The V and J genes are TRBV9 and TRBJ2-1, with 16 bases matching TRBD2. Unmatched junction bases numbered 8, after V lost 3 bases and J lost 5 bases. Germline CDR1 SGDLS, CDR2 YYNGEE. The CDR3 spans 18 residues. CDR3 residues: CASSALQGLAGGNNEQFF. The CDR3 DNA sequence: TGTGCCAGCAGCGCCCTCCAGGGACTAGCGGGGGGGAACAATGAGCAGTTCTTC. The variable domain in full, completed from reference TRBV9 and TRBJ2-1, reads DSGVTQTPKHLITATGQRVTLRCSPRSGDLSVYWYQQSLDQGLQFLIQYYNGEERAKGNILERFSAQQFPDLHSELNLSSLELGDSALYFCASSALQGLAGGNNEQFFGPGTRLTVL.

This CDR3 is CASGQGANYGYTF. CDR3 coding DNA: TGTGCCAGCGGACAGGGGGCTAACTATGGCTACACCTTC. The chain employs TRBV7-2 and TRBJ1-2; 10 bases are a match to TRBD1. This CDR3 is 13 amino acids long. Trimming took 8 bases from V and 0 from J; bases not matched to a gene: 0. Per germline, CDR1 SGHTA and CDR2 FQGNSA. Filled out from reference TRBV7-2 and TRBJ1-2, the complete variable domain reads GAGVSQSPSNKVTEKGKDVELRCDPISGHTALYWYRQSLGQGLEFLIYFQGNSAPDKSGLPSDRFSAERTGGSVSTLTIQRTQQEDSAVYLCASGQGANYGYTFGSGTRLTVV.

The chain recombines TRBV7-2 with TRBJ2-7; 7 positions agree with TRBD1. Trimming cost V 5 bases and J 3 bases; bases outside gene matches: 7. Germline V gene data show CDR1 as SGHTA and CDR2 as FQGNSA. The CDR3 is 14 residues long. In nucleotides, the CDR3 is TGTGCCAGCAGCGGACAGGAGAGGAGCTACGAGCAGTACTTC. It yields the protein CASSGQERSYEQYF.

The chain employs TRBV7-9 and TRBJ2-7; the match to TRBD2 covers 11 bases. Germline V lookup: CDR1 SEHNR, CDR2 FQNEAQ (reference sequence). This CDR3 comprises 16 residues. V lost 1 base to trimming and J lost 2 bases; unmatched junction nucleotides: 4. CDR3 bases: TGTGCCAGCAGCTTAGTTGTGACTAGCGGGGCCTACGAGCAGTACTTC. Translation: CASSLVVTSGAYEQYF.

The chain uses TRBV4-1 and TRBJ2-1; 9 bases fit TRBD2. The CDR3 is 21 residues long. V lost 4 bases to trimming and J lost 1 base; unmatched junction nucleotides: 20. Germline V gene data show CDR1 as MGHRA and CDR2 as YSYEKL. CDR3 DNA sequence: TGCGCCAGCAGCCCTGCTTCCGTTTTGCGGGGGGGGCAAAAATCCTACAATGAGCAGTTCTTC. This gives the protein CASSPASVLRGGQKSYNEQFF.

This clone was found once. The DNA of the CDR3 is TGTGCCAGCAGTCCCACGTCAGAAGGGTACGCGGGAGATACGCAGTATTTT. This sequence encodes CASSPTSEGYAGDTQYF. This rearrangement joins TRBV5-6 to TRBJ2-3, with a weak D call TRBD2 (5 bases). The CDR3 loop spans 17 amino acids. Trimming left V 5 bases short and J 5 bases short, with 24 bases between. The germline CDR1 and CDR2 sequences are SGHDT and YYEEEE.

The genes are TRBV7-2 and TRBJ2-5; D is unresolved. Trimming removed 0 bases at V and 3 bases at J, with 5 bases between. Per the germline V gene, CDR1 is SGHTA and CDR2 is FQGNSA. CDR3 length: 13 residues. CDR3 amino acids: CASSLARKETQYF. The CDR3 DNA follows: TGTGCCAGCAGCTTAGCCAGGAAAGAGACCCAGTACTTC.

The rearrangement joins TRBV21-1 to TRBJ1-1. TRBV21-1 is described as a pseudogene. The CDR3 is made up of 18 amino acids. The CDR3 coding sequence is TGTGCCAGCAGCATATCGTCGGAGAGGTGGCAAATGAACACTGAAGCTTTCTTT. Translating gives CASSISSERWQMNTEAFF.

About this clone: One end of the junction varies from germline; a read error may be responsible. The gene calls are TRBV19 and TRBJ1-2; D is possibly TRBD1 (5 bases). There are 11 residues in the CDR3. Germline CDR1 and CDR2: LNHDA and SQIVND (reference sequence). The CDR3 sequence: CASSTYRFQHF. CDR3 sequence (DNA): TGTGCCAGTAGTACCTACAGGTTTCAACACTTC.

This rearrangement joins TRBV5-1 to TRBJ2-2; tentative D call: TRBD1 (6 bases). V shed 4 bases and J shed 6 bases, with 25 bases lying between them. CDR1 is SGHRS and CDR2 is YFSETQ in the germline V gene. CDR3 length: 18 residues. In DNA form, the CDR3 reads TGCGCCAGCAGCGCAGACTTTATAGGACAGAGCGGTTCCGGGGAGCTGTTTTTT. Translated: CASSADFIGQSGSGELFF. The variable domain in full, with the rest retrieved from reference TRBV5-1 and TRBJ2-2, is KAGVTQTPRYLIKTRGQQVTLSCSPISGHRSVSWYQQTPGQGLQFLFEYFSETQRNKGNFPGRFSGRQFSNSRSEMNVSTLELGDSALYLCASSADFIGQSGSGELFFGEGSRLTVL.

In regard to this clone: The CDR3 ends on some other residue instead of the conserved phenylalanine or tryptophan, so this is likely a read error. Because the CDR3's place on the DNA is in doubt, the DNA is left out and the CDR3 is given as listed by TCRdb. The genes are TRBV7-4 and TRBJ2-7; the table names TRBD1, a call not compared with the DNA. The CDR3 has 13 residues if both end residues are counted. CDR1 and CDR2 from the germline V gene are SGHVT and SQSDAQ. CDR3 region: CASSLGDSPDLPL.

The CDR3 sequence is CAWTPGGSNYGYTF. The DNA for the CDR3 is TGTGCCTGGACCCCCGGCGGATCTAACTATGGCTACACCTTC. V is TRBV30 and J is TRBJ1-2; D unresolved. The CDR3 is made up of 14 amino acids. V lost 4 bases and J 0 bases, leaving 12 bases between the germline ends. Germline assignment: CDR1 GTSNPN and CDR2 SVGIG (reference sequence). The complete variable domain, with remaining parts taken from reference TRBV30 and TRBJ1-2, reads SQTIHQWPATLVQPVGSPLSLECTVEGTSNPNLYWYRQAAGRGLQLLFYSVGIGQISSEVPQNLSASRPQDRQFILSSKKLLLSDSGFYLCAWTPGGSNYGYTFGSGTRLTVV.

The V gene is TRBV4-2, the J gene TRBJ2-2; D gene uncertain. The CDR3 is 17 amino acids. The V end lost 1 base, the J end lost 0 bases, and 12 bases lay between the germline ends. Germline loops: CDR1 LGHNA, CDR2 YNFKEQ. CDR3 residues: CASSQAEVQPNTGELFF. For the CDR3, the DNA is TGTGCCAGCAGCCAAGCTGAAGTACAGCCGAACACCGGGGAGCTGTTTTTT.

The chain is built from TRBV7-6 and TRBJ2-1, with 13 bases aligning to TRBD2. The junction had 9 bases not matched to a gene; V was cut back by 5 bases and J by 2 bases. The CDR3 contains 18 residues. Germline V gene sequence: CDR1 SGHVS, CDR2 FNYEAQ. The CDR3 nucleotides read TGTGCCAGCAGCCCGGGACTAGCGGGACCGATGGCCTACAATGAGCAGTTCTTC. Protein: CASSPGLAGPMAYNEQFF.

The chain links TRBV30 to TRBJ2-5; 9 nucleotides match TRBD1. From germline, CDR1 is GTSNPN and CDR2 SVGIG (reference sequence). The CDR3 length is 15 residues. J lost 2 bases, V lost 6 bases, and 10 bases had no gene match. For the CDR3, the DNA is TGTGCCTGCTCAACGACAGGGGGGGCTCAAGAGACCCAGTACTTC. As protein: CACSTTGGAQETQYF.